One and the same sample provided the 23 T cell receptor beta chains below, sequenced in a study of blood T cells in healthy people across ages. It was with a sample-barcoded 5' primer and a J-beta primer mix that a second PCR of about 6 to 12 cycles was run. Via MiXCR, TCRdb re-called the 5' RACE reads, giving one row per CDR3 protein. Here the sample spans some 550,000 distinct CDR3 sequences, roughly 48% being singletons. Sequencing input: blood. The origin of the receptors is an older man in good health.

For this clonotype: A read error is likely, as this CDR3 ends without the conserved phenylalanine or tryptophan. The rearrangement joins TRBV20-1 to TRBJ2-1; 11 bases line up with TRBD2. The trim removed 3 bases at V and 9 bases at J, leaving 4 bases unmatched. Germline V gene sequence: CDR1 DFQATT, CDR2 SNEGSKA (reference sequence). The CDR3 has 13 residues. Here the CDR3 reads CSARETSGAEQFL. CDR3 nucleotide sequence: TGCAGTGCTAGGGAGACTAGCGGGGCTGAGCAGTTCCTC.

The chain couples TRBV25-1 to TRBJ1-6, with 12 bases fitting TRBD1. The germline V gene encodes CDR1 MGHDK and CDR2 SYGVNS. The CDR3 runs 18 residues. V dropped 3 bases and J dropped 0; count of bases not matched to a gene: 3. The CDR3 reads CASSDRDRGLSYNSPLHF. The CDR3 bases are TGTGCCAGCAGTGATAGGGACAGGGGGCTCTCCTATAATTCACCCCTCCACTTT.

This chain uses TRBV7-2 with TRBJ2-1; D unresolved. V was pared by 2 bases and J by 4 bases, with 12 bases between. CDR1 and CDR2 (germline): SGHTA, FQGNSA. This CDR3 has 15 amino acids. The CDR3 protein is CASSLINGVYNEQFF. In DNA form, the CDR3 reads TGTGCCAGCAGCTTAATCAATGGGGTTTACAATGAGCAGTTCTTC.

This chain uses TRBV28 with TRBJ1-4; 8 bases are a match to TRBD1. The V and J ends lost 3 bases and 7 bases, in that order; junction bases with no gene match: 7. Germline CDR1 is MDHEN and CDR2 is SYDVKM. There are 15 residues in the CDR3. The CDR3 protein is CASSFPGTGVEKLFF. In DNA, the CDR3 is TGTGCCAGCAGTTTTCCCGGGACAGGAGTTGAAAAACTGTTTTTT.

This chain uses TRBV7-2 with TRBJ2-1; TRBD2 might be the D (6 bases). V was shortened by 5 bases and J by 7 bases, with 15 bases between the two germline ends. The CDR3 sequence is 14 residues long. Germline CDR1 and CDR2: SGHTA and FQGNSA. CDR3 residues: CASSPDYRGNEQFF. The DNA of the CDR3 is TGTGCCAGCAGCCCGGACTACCGAGGGAATGAGCAGTTCTTC.

This chain joins TRBV27 and TRBJ1-6; unclear D gene. The CDR3 runs to 13 residues. V gave up 3 bases and J gave up 8 bases, with 8 bases separating them. From germline, CDR1 is MNHEY and CDR2 SMNVEV (reference sequence). CDR3 sequence (DNA): TGTGCCAGCAGTTTCAGCCAGGATTCACCCCTCCACTTT. Its protein product is CASSFSQDSPLHF.

This clonotype has just a few counts. This chain uses TRBV7-2 with TRBJ2-7; the match to TRBD2 covers 11 bases. J lost 7 bases, V lost 5 bases, and 16 bases had no gene match. The CDR3 runs 17 residues. Germline V gives CDR1 SGHTA, CDR2 FQGNSA. The CDR3 nucleotides read TGTGCCAGCAGCCTCGGGACTAGCGGAGGGGGTTCGGGTGAGCAGTACTTC. It yields the protein CASSLGTSGGGSGEQYF. Full variable domain (remainder filled in from reference TRBV7-2 and TRBJ2-7): GAGVSQSPSNKVTEKGKDVELRCDPISGHTALYWYRQSLGQGLEFLIYFQGNSAPDKSGLPSDRFSAERTGGSVSTLTIQRTQQEDSAVYLCASSLGTSGGGSGEQYFGPGTRLTVT.

This clonotype has just a few counts. CDR3 protein: CTTSREQYF. In nucleotides, the CDR3 is TGCACCACCTCGAGGGAGCAGTACTTC. The chain has TRBV29-1 and TRBJ2-7; D remains ambiguous. CDR3 length equals 9 residues. Germline V lookup: CDR1 SQVTM, CDR2 ANQGSEA.

V and J are TRBV7-6 and TRBJ1-4; D perhaps matches TRBD1 (5 bases). Trimming removed 5 bases from V and 7 bases from J, with 14 bases in between. Germline CDR1 SGHVS, CDR2 FNYEAQ. The CDR3 consists of 14 residues. The CDR3, as DNA: TGTGCCAGCAGCCGGGGGGGTTTTGGTGAAAAACTGTTTTTT. Translation: CASSRGGFGEKLFF.

The rearrangement uses TRBV27 and TRBJ1-6; TRBD1 agrees at 11 bases. The CDR3 runs to 18 residues. V was clipped by 4 bases and J by 0 bases; unmatched bases: 5. Germline loops: CDR1 MNHEY, CDR2 SMNVEV (reference sequence). CDR3 DNA: TGTGCCAGCAGTTCCCAAGGGACAGGGGGCTCCTATAATTCACCCCTCCACTTT. Encoded protein: CASSSQGTGGSYNSPLHF.

With respect to this clonotype: One junction end disagrees with the germline gene, perhaps due to a read error. V is TRBV7-9 and J is TRBJ1-2, with TRBD1 matching 9 bases. Germline V CDR1 and CDR2: SEHNR, FQNEAQ (reference sequence). The CDR3 is 14 amino acids. The CDR3 coding sequence is TGTTCCAGCAGCTTTTCCGGGACAGGGCTCGGCTACACCTTC. Its protein is CSSSFSGTGLGYTF.

The chain employs TRBV4-3 and TRBJ2-7; 11 nucleotides align to TRBD2. The CDR3 has 15 residues. The germline CDR1 and CDR2 sequences are LGHNA and YSLEER. V lost 4 bases and J lost 4; bases outside the gene matches: 6. CDR3 sequence: CASSRLRLAGYEQYF. The CDR3 DNA reads as TGCGCCAGCAGCCGGTTGCGACTAGCGGGGTACGAGCAGTACTTC.

This clonotype was picked up a small number of times. In DNA, the CDR3 is TGTGCCAGCACCGAGGGGGCGAGCAATCAGCCCCAGCATTTT. Protein: CASTEGASNQPQHF. The chain couples TRBV2 to TRBJ1-5; 7 bases agree with TRBD1. Germline V gives CDR1 SNHLY, CDR2 FYNNEI. This CDR3 is built from 14 residues. Losses at the gene ends were 7 bases for V and 1 base for J; bases not matched to a gene: 4. The full variable domain, its missing parts supplied by reference TRBV2 and TRBJ1-5, is EPEVTQTPSHQVTQMGQEVILRCVPISNHLYFYWYRQILGQKVEFLVSFYNNEISEKSEIFDDQFSVERPDGSNFTLKIRSTKLEDSAMYFCASTEGASNQPQHFGDGTRLSIL.

The V gene is TRBV7-2, the J gene TRBJ2-1; no reliable D call. V dropped 1 base and J dropped 0 bases, with 10 bases sitting between them. CDR3 length: 16 amino acids. Looked up from germline, CDR1 is SGHTA and CDR2 is FQGNSA. CDR3 DNA sequence: TGTGCCAGCAGCTTAGGACCGGATAGCTCCTACAATGAGCAGTTCTTC. Amino acids: CASSLGPDSSYNEQFF.

V is TRBV5-1 and J is TRBJ2-5; TRBD1 agrees at 8 bases. The end of the DNA is better explained by TRBJ2-7, so the J call may be wrong. The CDR3 has 15 residues. Germline assignment: CDR1 SGHRS and CDR2 YFSETQ. As DNA, the CDR3 is TGCGCCAGCAGCTTCTTAAGGGGACAGGTTGACGAGCAGTACTTC. This codes for CASSFLRGQVDEQYF.

The chain recombines TRBV6-5 with TRBJ2-2; D tentatively reads TRBD1 or TRBD2 (5 bases each). Trimming removed 5 bases from V and 2 bases from J, with 15 bases in between. The CDR3 runs 16 residues. Germline values: CDR1 MNHEY, CDR2 SVGAGI. The CDR3 DNA sequence: TGTGCCAGCAGTAAACGGGACCCCGCAAACACCGGGGAGCTGTTTTTT. The encoded protein is CASSKRDPANTGELFF.

The chain links TRBV24-1 to TRBJ2-3, with D possibly being TRBD1 (5 bases). The CDR3 consists of 16 residues. Germline V CDR1 and CDR2: KGHDR, SFDVKD. With 3 bases removed from V and 0 bases from J, the gap between germline ends came to 12 bases. CDR3 loop: CATSDPQVSSTDTQYF. The CDR3 DNA sequence: TGTGCCACCAGTGATCCACAGGTTAGCAGCACAGATACGCAGTATTTT.

This clonotype showed up just a few times. The chain employs TRBV20-1 and TRBJ2-4; 9 bases agree with TRBD1. The J call may be mistaken, given a closer DNA end match to TRBJ2-5. Germline V gene sequence: CDR1 DFQATT, CDR2 SNEGSKA (reference sequence). The CDR3 sequence is 13 residues long. The CDR3 reads CSAPGTGSETQYF. The DNA of the CDR3 is TGCAGTGCTCCCGGGACAGGGTCAGAGACCCAGTACTTC.

The chain combines TRBV7-2 with TRBJ1-2; possibly TRBD1 for D (5 bases). CDR1 and CDR2 (germline): SGHTA, FQGNSA. The length of the CDR3 is 16 residues. V lost 4 bases and J lost 4, with 19 bases in between. As DNA, the CDR3 is TGTGCCAGCAGCTGGGCCGCGGGAGGACAAAGCTATGGCTACACCTTC. This encodes CASSWAAGGQSYGYTF.

Only a few counts were recorded for this clonotype. The chain links TRBV4-2 to TRBJ2-1, with TRBD2 matching over 12 bases. The CDR3 length is 17 residues. V shed 1 base, J shed 8 bases, and the junction held 9 bases outside the gene matches. Looked up from germline, CDR1 is LGHNA and CDR2 is YNFKEQ. The CDR3 coding sequence is TGTGCCAGCAGCCAAGCGAACGGACTAGCGGGAAAGGATGAGCAGTTCTTC. Translation: CASSQANGLAGKDEQFF.

This clonotype turned up a few times. The chain links TRBV20-1 to TRBJ2-1; unclear D gene. The V gene lost 1 base and the J gene lost 0 bases, with 7 bases spanning the gap. Germline CDR1 reads DFQATT; CDR2 reads SNEGSKA (reference sequence). This CDR3 has 14 amino acids. In DNA, the CDR3 is TGCAGTGCTAGAGGAGGCGTCTCCTACAATGAGCAGTTCTTC. Protein: CSARGGVSYNEQFF.

This chain connects TRBV29-1 to TRBJ2-3; 16 positions agree with TRBD2. CDR1 SQVTM and CDR2 ANQGSEA come from the germline V gene. This CDR3 is 18 amino acids long. V lost 5 bases and J lost 0; bases outside the gene matches: 8. CDR3 region: CSVRGTSGRGPSTDTQYF. The CDR3 DNA reads as TGCAGCGTTCGCGGGACTAGCGGGAGGGGGCCTAGCACAGATACGCAGTATTTT.

For the CDR3, the DNA is TGCGCCAGCAGCTTGGTATTGGCGAACACTGAAGCTTTCTTT. It encodes CASSLVLANTEAFF. This sequence joins TRBV5-1 and TRBJ1-1; D call uncertain. Germline V gene data show CDR1 as SGHRS and CDR2 as YFSETQ. V shed 0 bases and J shed 1 base, with 7 bases lying between them. The CDR3 extends over 14 amino acids.